Below are 7 T cell receptor beta chains sequenced from a single sample in a study of beta chain features in type 1 diabetes. Expressed TCRB transcripts were sequenced after all isolated RNA was converted to cDNA. Sequencing used immunoSEQ multiplex PCR; TCRdb keeps in-frame clones, though not all of them. The sample carries about 220,000 clones, roughly 11% recorded once. The sample was central memory CD4+ T cells from blood. The receptor source for this set is a man younger than 35 in good health.

This clone was picked up a small number of times. Here the CDR3 reads CSVEVTGTGAYEQYF. CDR3 in DNA: TGCAGCGTTGAAGTAACCGGGACAGGGGCCTACGAGCAGTACTTC. The chain couples TRBV29-1 to TRBJ2-7; 10 positions agree with TRBD1. The CDR3 has 15 amino acids. J was trimmed by 2 bases and V by 1 base; bases with no gene match: 5. Germline V gene lookup returns CDR1 SQVTM and CDR2 ANQGSEA.

This clone was observed a handful of times. The V gene is TRBV10-3, the J gene TRBJ1-1; D is unclear. V was shortened by 0 bases and J by 3 bases, with 11 bases between the two germline ends. The CDR3 is 15 amino acids. CDR1 is ENHRY, CDR2 SYGVKD, per germline. CDR3 DNA sequence: TGTGCCATCAGTGAGTCGGCTCAAGGGCACACTGAAGCTTTCTTT. This encodes CAISESAQGHTEAFF.

In this sample, this clone turned up a few times. The chain couples TRBV4-3 to TRBJ2-7; D not certain. V gave up 0 bases and J gave up 6 bases, with 9 bases separating them. Per germline, CDR1 LGHNA and CDR2 YSLEER. The CDR3 contains 13 residues. The CDR3 reads CASSQDRALEQYF. The CDR3 DNA reads TGCGCCAGCAGCCAAGATCGAGCGCTCGAGCAGTACTTC.

This clone has more than one count but fewer than ten. The V gene is TRBV5-4, the J gene TRBJ2-3; 10 positions agree with TRBD1. J was trimmed by 3 bases and V by 2 bases; bases with no gene match: 6. CDR3 length equals 16 residues. CDR1 and CDR2 (germline): SGHNT, YYREEE (reference sequence). CDR3 protein: CASSFRTGGNTDTQYF. Here the CDR3 DNA reads TGTGCCAGCAGCTTCCGGACAGGGGGGAATACAGATACGCAGTATTTT.

CDR3 DNA sequence: TGTGCCAGCAGCGCTATACCCCAAACTGAAGCTTTCTTT. Protein product: CASSAIPQTEAFF. This chain uses TRBV9 with TRBJ1-1; no clear D gene. Trimming took 3 bases from V and 5 from J, leaving 11 bases between them. The CDR3 loop spans 13 amino acids. CDR1 and CDR2 from the germline V gene are SGDLS and YYNGEE.

CDR3 in amino acids: CASSPVGGRTLFSYEQYF. In DNA, the CDR3 is TGTGCCAGCAGCCCGGTAGGCGGGAGGACGCTCTTCTCCTACGAGCAGTACTTC. J is TRBJ2-7 and V is TRBV7-9, with TRBD2 matching 8 bases. From germline, CDR1 is SEHNR and CDR2 FQNEAQ (reference sequence). This CDR3 is built from 18 residues. The J segment lost 0 bases and the V segment lost 5 bases, leaving 15 bases of the junction unmatched.

J is TRBJ2-1 and V is TRBV28; 8 bases match TRBD2. There are 16 residues in the CDR3. Germline V gives CDR1 MDHEN, CDR2 SYDVKM. With 2 bases clipped from V and 2 bases from J, the junction kept 5 bases outside the gene matches. The CDR3 reads CASSLPGLGPYNEQFF. In nucleotides, the CDR3 is TGTGCCAGCAGTTTACCGGGACTAGGCCCCTACAATGAGCAGTTCTTC.